The present T cell receptor beta chain was sequenced within a study of blood T cell repertoires in COVID-19. On the study more broadly: COVID-19 samples, acute and convalescent, were from the United States, Italy and Spain. T cells, B-cell-depleted T cells, or PBMCs provided the cDNA or gDNA that served as material.

The table came from immunoSEQ multiplex PCR; TCRdb's copy has only in-frame clones and leaves some out. The sample holds roughly 150,000 clones, 80% to 90% seen once. Participants were placed into cohorts based on the clinical history they reported. Each recovered donor of Cohort 3 presented with two negative PCRs, clearance, or symptom resolution. This clone was detected only once. Germline V gene lookup returns CDR1 KGHSH and CDR2 LQKENI. The CDR3 covers 15 residues. Trimming shortened V by 2 bases and J by 6 bases, and 16 bases separated the two germline ends. The chain employs TRBV18 and TRBJ1-2; no definite D call. This clonotype originated in a woman in her fifties or sixties who had recovered from COVID-19. Sequencing was done on a sample of PBMCs or T cells enriched from blood (not recorded which). The DNA of the CDR3 is TGTGCCAGCTCACCAGACTTTGGCAGAAACGATGGCTACACCTTC. It specifies CASSPDFGRNDGYTF.